This entry is about one TCR beta chain. What it recognizes is unknown. MiXCR, run by TCRdb on the RT-PCR reads, gives a single entry per CDR3 protein. The table records 300,000 to 350,000 distinct CDR3 sequences, 20% to 25% of them present only once. This CDR3 spans 12 amino acids. Trimming took 5 bases from V and 10 from J; bases not matched to a gene: 6. Germline lookup yields CDR1 SGHAT and CDR2 FQDESV (reference sequence). This entry is derived from a study of response to subunit inactivated influenza vaccine. Overall study results and limits: The authors suggested that every seasonal influenza vaccination recruits few new T cells.

The genes are TRBV11-1 and TRBJ2-3; TRBD1 agrees at 7 bases. The specimen was PBMCs from blood, collected about 20 months after vaccination. This TCR derives from a man aged 50 to 69 who received an inactivated influenza vaccine. As DNA, the CDR3 is TGTGCCAGCAGCCCGACAGGGTTCTCGCAGTATTTT. It codes for CASSPTGFSQYF.